The sequence of this TCR beta chain was determined in a study of T cell repertoires in cytomegalovirus infection (dated by TCRdb to the late 2010s). As for the study more broadly: The HLA type of each donor mattered for the analysis, because public TCR beta signatures pointed to carriage of CMV infection along with the matching HLA type.

Regarding this clonotype: Its specific antigen is unknown. One base away there is no much larger clone; base qualities are not given.

V is cut by 5 bases and J by 1 base, and the space between the germline ends is 8 bases. From the cysteine through the phenylalanine, the CDR3 covers 13 amino acids. Only the CDR3 DNA stays, 39 bases, in frame from base 1. Looking up the germline V gene yields CDR1 MDHEN and CDR2 SYDVKM. Study-wide findings and limitations: In the ex vivo response, HLA-C-restricted CMV-specific TCR beta clonotypes were dominant, and in two of eight donors the single most frequent clonotype came from this HLA-C-restricted group. In both this cohort and an independent approximately 370-donor cohort, the cumulative frequency of public TCR beta family members distinguished carriers of CMV infection plus the relevant HLA type.

Data came from an Illumina HiSeq 1500. In-frame beta chains were kept once TCRdb had trimmed the public reads at Q25 with fastp and called clones with MiXCR. Under each unique CDR3 protein, matching rows form one entry showing the most common genes and DNA. The sample table shows about 530,000 distinct CDR3 sequences, and about 26% are seen once. The top ten clones comprise roughly 13% of the sample. This clonotype originated in a human donor in good health (CMV status not recorded). Some clones in this sample may be carry-over from other donors' samples. The chain joins TRBV28 to TRBJ1-2, with an unclear D gene assignment. Source material: PBMCs. The CDR3 protein is CASSDSNNYGYTF. The sequence in DNA is TGTGCCAGCAGTGACTCTAATAACTATGGCTACACCTTC.